This T cell receptor (beta chain) was obtained from a study of vaccination effects on CD4 cells after COVID-19 (dated by TCRdb to the early 2020s). Background for the entire study: The ViraFEST assay stimulated PBMC with viral peptide pools and then used TCR sequencing to identify antigen-specific CD4+ T cell clonotypes by expansion. Each participant received two doses of an mRNA SARS-CoV-2 vaccine, either BNT162b2 or mRNA-1273. Pre-vaccine samples from a couple of convalescent patients were drawn 16 days and one week before the first dose, 142 and 148 days after COVID-19 diagnosis. Some 2.2 million PBMC per well were cultured in IMDM with about 5% human AB serum, roughly 10 IU/ml IL-2 and gentamicin, plus 10 ug/ml peptides. The study compared SARS-CoV-2 spike-specific CD4+ TCR repertoires before and after mRNA vaccination in COVID-19 convalescent patients and infection-naive vaccine recipients. Altogether, over 9 COVID-19 convalescent patients and a few SARS-CoV-2-naive healthy vaccine recipients made up the full study. Cultures from other donors in the study were sequenced with the Oncomine TCR Beta short-read assay on an Illumina iSeq 100. General study outcomes and caveats: In convalescent patients, the post-vaccine spike-reactive repertoire consisted mainly of new vaccine-induced clones, largely distinct from infection-induced clones. Limitations of the study were the small number of convalescent patients and the absence of early post-infection timepoints. Clones induced by infection and clones induced by vaccination both contracted markedly at late timepoints after vaccination, which fits with T cell responses waning over time.

After more than nine days of culture, CD4+ T cells were isolated with the EasySep CD4+ T cell isolation kit. Convalescent patients had PCR-confirmed SARS-CoV-2 infection between March and December 2020, before Alpha, Beta and Delta variants emerged in the United States. Half of the culture medium was replaced with fresh IL-2-containing medium on days 3 and 7. Unless otherwise noted, each peptide stimulation condition was cultured in triplicate wells. Using Ficoll-Paque Plus gradient centrifugation, PBMC were separated from whole blood and then either used fresh or cryopreserved at -140C. The QIAamp micro DNA kit was used to extract genomic DNA from the cultured CD4+ T cells. The library was generated by the immunoSEQ multiplex PCR assay. DNA from the CD4+ T cells that had been cultured and isolated underwent TCR beta CDR3 sequencing. In the source study's methods: Non-productive TCR sequences were removed, reads were trimmed to the CDR3 region, and CDR3s of at least 7 amino acids were retained. The MANAFEST web app was used to identify antigen-specific clonotypes by comparing expansion in peptide wells with expansion in reference cultures. To count as positive, a clone had to show expansion at FDR<0.05 compared with the reference and with all other wells, an odds ratio above 5, and a frequency above 0.1% in two replicate wells. A clonotype was defined as cross-reactive if the clonotype was significantly expanded both in SARS-CoV-2 spike wells and in at least one common cold coronavirus spike condition. CDR3 similarity was assessed by Levenshtein distance with the stringdist R package, and unrooted trees were built with ape in R 3.6.1. TCRdb mirrors the immuneACCESS table, restricted to in-frame sequences. Some clones are absent from its copies; in checked studies, under half trace to an unresolved V gene, and the reason for the others is unknown. Clone size and the V and J calls come from that table; the DNA yielded D and trimming. The sample table contains around 50,000 clones; only one count was recorded for 60% to 85% of them. Of the sample, approximately 12% falls within the top ten clones.

The germline V gene yields ENHRY for CDR1 and SYGVKD for CDR2. The CDR3 starts with the cysteine, ends with the phenylalanine, and has 11 residues. Only the CDR3 region is kept as DNA, spanning 33 bases read in frame from base 1. The germline ends are 13 bases apart after V is trimmed by 11 bases and J by 5 bases. This clone was counted a single time. The clone's antigen remains unknown. Qualities for individual bases were not recorded, and no much larger clone is one base off. The chain couples TRBV10-3 to TRBJ2-7; the D gene is perhaps TRBD2, from 6 matching bases. The TCR sequence derives from a human donor who had a prior SARS-CoV-2 infection. Sample: CD4+ T cells from PBMCs cultured without peptide, taken before COVID-19 vaccination. This receptor carries the CDR3 CAAAGTNEQYF. The nucleotide sequence reads TGTGCCGCCGCGGGGACCAACGAGCAGTACTTC.